One and the same sample provided the 3 T cell receptor beta chains below, sequenced in a study of CXCR3-negative and CXCR3-positive naive CD8 T cells (dated by TCRdb to the late 2010s). These receptors' antigens are unknown. The research as a whole found: TRB CDR3s from CXCR3-positive naive cells showed higher hydrophobicity (lower Kidera factor 4), lower energy, and higher strength and volume indices than CXCR3-negative naive cells.

Reads for this sample came from a NextSeq 550. The Human TCR Profiling Kit (MiLaboratory) was used to make UMI-labeled 5' RACE TRB cDNA libraries. Following reprocessing of the reads by TCRdb, the data hold one row per CDR3 protein sequence and no DNA is available. The record for this sample contains about 150,000 distinct CDR3 sequences. The top ten clonotypes cover just under 0.5% of the sample. The sequenced sample was naive CXCR3+ CD8+ T cells from blood. The cell subset or site label of this sample denotes: CD45RO-CCR7+CD27+CD95- naive CD8+ T cells expressing CXCR3 (TNR3+). These receptors all come from a human donor in good health. Some clones in this sample may be carry-over from other donors' samples.

The chain has TRBV2 and TRBJ2-1; TCRdb lists TRBD1, though no DNA is available to test this call. The length of the CDR3 is 13 residues. Per the germline V gene, CDR1 is SNHLY and CDR2 is FYNNEI. CDR3 protein: CASSMKQGYEQFF.

This CDR3 reads CASSSIESYTQYF. The J gene is TRBJ2-3, the V gene TRBV12-3 or TRBV12-4. The CDR3 loop spans 13 amino acids.

This sequence joins TRBV20-1 and TRBJ2-7; TCRdb names TRBD1, which stays unverified in the absence of DNA. This CDR3 has 12 residues. Germline assignment: CDR1 DFQATT and CDR2 SNEGSKA (reference sequence). The CDR3 loop reads CSTTGVTYEQYF.